Following are 19 T cell receptor beta chains from one sample sequenced in a study of identical twins. TCRdb ran MiXCR on the 5' RACE reads and lists one entry per CDR3 protein. Found here are approximately 500,000 distinct CDR3 sequences, around 24% of them singletons; the top ten hold 2.9%. Separately, the same data were catalogued under a study of T cells expressing NK-cell markers.

The sample consisted of CD4+ T cells sorted from blood. The receptor set was obtained from a woman between 18 and 30 years old in good health.

V usage is TRBV6-1 and J usage is TRBJ2-7; weak D call: TRBD1 (6 bases). V lost 6 bases to trimming and J lost 2 bases, with 14 bases between them. CDR1 MNHNS and CDR2 SASEGT come from the germline V gene. CDR3 size: 14 residues. The CDR3 nucleotides read TGTGCCAGCAGGAACAGGGATACGGCCTACGAGCAGTACTTC. It codes for CASRNRDTAYEQYF.

This clonotype was seen more than once but under ten times. V usage is TRBV20-1 and J usage is TRBJ2-5; 8 bases line up with TRBD2. CDR1 is DFQATT, CDR2 SNEGSKA, per germline (reference sequence). The CDR3 has 13 amino acids. With V trimmed by 5 bases and J by 5 bases, 7 bases remained unmatched. The CDR3 nucleotides are TGCAGTGCTCCAAGGACTAGCCGGGAGACCCAGTACTTC. Protein product: CSAPRTSRETQYF.

The chain is built from TRBV7-2 and TRBJ1-3, with D possibly being TRBD1 (5 bases). This CDR3 comprises 16 residues. CDR1 is SGHTA, CDR2 FQGNSA, per germline. Trimming stripped 7 bases from V and 0 bases from J, with 16 bases between. The CDR3 coding sequence is TGTGCCAGCATCCTCGGGGCAGGGAACTCTGGAAACACCATATATTTT. Protein: CASILGAGNSGNTIYF.

The chain employs TRBV2 and TRBJ2-1; possibly TRBD1 or TRBD2 for D (5 bases each). V dropped 2 bases and J dropped 4 bases, with 9 bases sitting between them. The CDR3 is 14 amino acids. Per germline, CDR1 SNHLY and CDR2 FYNNEI. The CDR3 spells CASSEQGPYNEQFF. The CDR3 coding sequence is TGTGCCAGCAGTGAACAGGGACCGTACAATGAGCAGTTCTTC. The variable domain in full, with the rest retrieved from reference TRBV2 and TRBJ2-1, is EPEVTQTPSHQVTQMGQEVILRCVPISNHLYFYWYRQILGQKVEFLVSFYNNEISEKSEIFDDQFSVERPDGSNFTLKIRSTKLEDSAMYFCASSEQGPYNEQFFGPGTRLTVL.

This clonotype was counted many times. The gene calls are TRBV28 and TRBJ1-4; TRBD1 matches 8 bases. CDR1 and CDR2 (germline): MDHEN, SYDVKM. Trimming took 7 bases from V and 0 from J; bases not matched to a gene: 7. The CDR3 is made up of 16 amino acids. CDR3 nucleotides: TGTGCCAGCACCGGACAGGGAGGCTCAACTAATGAAAAACTGTTTTTT. This codes for CASTGQGGSTNEKLFF.

This clonotype appeared a few times. This chain links TRBV20-1 with TRBJ1-5, with a possible D match to TRBD1 (5 bases). Trimming pared 3 bases from V and 5 bases from J, leaving 11 bases between. CDR3 length: 13 amino acids. Germline lookup yields CDR1 DFQATT and CDR2 SNEGSKA (reference sequence). The CDR3 nucleotides read TGCAGTGCTAGGGAGTCGGGGGATCAGCCCCAGCATTTT. Protein product: CSARESGDQPQHF.

This clonotype has just a few counts. The genes are TRBV5-1 and TRBJ1-2; 9 nucleotides align to TRBD1. Looked up from germline, CDR1 is SGHRS and CDR2 is YFSETQ. This CDR3 has 15 residues. Trimming removed 0 bases from V and 4 bases from J; junction bases left unmatched: 4. CDR3 loop: CASSLVDRGGYGYTF. The CDR3 region has the DNA TGCGCCAGCAGCTTGGTGGACAGGGGTGGCTATGGCTACACCTTC.

The chain has TRBV25-1 and TRBJ2-7; D may be TRBD1 or TRBD2 (5 bases each). The germline V gene encodes CDR1 MGHDK and CDR2 SYGVNS. V lost 1 base and J lost 6, with 7 bases in between. The CDR3 is 12 residues long. CDR3 sequence (DNA): TGTGCCAGCAGTGAATCGAGGGGCGAGCAGTACTTC. Translating gives CASSESRGEQYF.

The chain joins TRBV2 to TRBJ2-3; 8 nucleotides line up with TRBD2. The CDR3 sequence is 15 residues long. CDR1 and CDR2 from the germline V gene are SNHLY and FYNNEI. J lost 0 bases, V lost 6 bases, and 5 bases had no gene match. CDR3 protein: CASRTSDVSTDTQYF. The CDR3 nucleotides read TGTGCCAGCAGGACTAGCGATGTTAGCACAGATACGCAGTATTTT. Supplemented by reference TRBV2 and TRBJ2-3, the full variable domain reads EPEVTQTPSHQVTQMGQEVILRCVPISNHLYFYWYRQILGQKVEFLVSFYNNEISEKSEIFDDQFSVERPDGSNFTLKIRSTKLEDSAMYFCASRTSDVSTDTQYFGPGTRLTVL.

The V gene is TRBV6-1, the J gene TRBJ2-6, with D possibly TRBD1 on 6 matching bases. The germline V gene encodes CDR1 MNHNS and CDR2 SASEGT. The CDR3 runs to 15 residues. Trimming took off 7 bases at V and 0 bases at J, with 10 bases between the two ends. CDR3 bases: TGTGCCAGCATACAGGGCAACTCTGGGGCCAACGTCCTGACTTTC. This sequence encodes CASIQGNSGANVLTF.

This clonotype came up a few times. The chain recombines TRBV11-3 with TRBJ2-3, with TRBD2 identical over 14 bases. Germline trimming cut 5 bases from V and 4 bases from J; bases unmatched to any gene: 2. CDR3 length: 15 amino acids. CDR1 SGHNT and CDR2 YENEEA come from the germline V gene. CDR3 residues: CASSGTSGGPDTQYF. The DNA for the CDR3 is TGTGCCAGCAGCGGGACTAGCGGGGGACCAGATACGCAGTATTTT.

V is TRBV28 and J is TRBJ2-7; 9 bases are shared with TRBD1. The ends lost 7 bases at V and 5 bases at J; junction bases unmatched: 12. Germline CDR1 reads MDHEN; CDR2 reads SYDVKM. This CDR3 has 15 amino acids. The CDR3: CASTSPQGAGDEQYF. Written as DNA, the CDR3 is TGTGCCAGCACGTCCCCACAGGGGGCTGGGGACGAGCAGTACTTC.

This clonotype was detected a few times. V usage is TRBV10-3 and J usage is TRBJ2-7, with D maybe TRBD2 (5 bases). The CDR3 extends over 17 amino acids. The ends were cut back, 3 bases at V and 4 bases at J, with 22 bases in the middle. CDR1 and CDR2 (germline): ENHRY, SYGVKD. The CDR3 DNA is TGTGCCATCAGTGAACTCGGAGGCCCCTCGGCGGGTTACGAGCAGTACTTC. Translating it yields CAISELGGPSAGYEQYF.

The J gene is TRBJ2-7, the V gene TRBV20-1, with TRBD2 matching over 7 bases. Germline loops: CDR1 DFQATT, CDR2 SNEGSKA (reference sequence). CDR3 length: 13 residues. The J segment lost 6 bases and the V segment lost 7 bases, leaving 12 bases of the junction unmatched. In DNA, the CDR3 is TGCAGTGTTTTCCTGGCGGGAGAGAGCGAGCAGTACTTC. Translated, it gives CSVFLAGESEQYF.

This clonotype was observed a few times. CDR3 amino acids: CSGKGDSKNIQYF. In DNA, the CDR3 is TGCAGCGGGAAGGGGGACAGTAAAAACATTCAGTACTTC. This sequence joins TRBV29-1 and TRBJ2-4, with 7 bases matching TRBD1. The J segment lost 4 bases and the V segment lost 7 bases, leaving 7 bases of the junction unmatched. Per the germline V gene, CDR1 is SQVTM and CDR2 is ANQGSEA. The CDR3 runs 13 residues.

Only a few counts were recorded for this clonotype. This rearrangement joins TRBV5-1 to TRBJ1-1, with D unclear. The germline CDR1 and CDR2 sequences are SGHRS and YFSETQ. The V end was cut by 4 bases, the J end by 0 bases, with 7 bases between. The CDR3 has 13 residues. As DNA, the CDR3 is TGCGCCAGCAGCCGGGCCGTGAACACTGAAGCTTTCTTT. Amino acids: CASSRAVNTEAFF.

The chain combines TRBV11-1 with TRBJ2-7; TRBD2 matches 8 bases. CDR3 length: 20 residues. Germline assignment: CDR1 SGHAT and CDR2 FQDESV (reference sequence). V gave up 2 bases and J gave up 1 base; unmatched junction bases: 19. The CDR3 loop reads CASSLKSGLATEIRSYEQYF. DNA of the CDR3: TGTGCCAGCAGCTTAAAGTCCGGACTAGCCACGGAAATTAGGTCCTACGAGCAGTACTTC.

The CDR3 loop reads CAWSLSSFRFF. The CDR3 DNA follows: TGTGCCTGGAGTCTATCTAGTTTTCGGTTCTTC. The chain is built from TRBV30 and TRBJ2-1; no clear D. Trimming took 2 bases from V and 15 from J, leaving 14 bases between them. CDR3 length equals 11 residues. Germline V gene data show CDR1 as GTSNPN and CDR2 as SVGIG (reference sequence).

This clonotype was recorded many times. The chain has TRBV7-9 and TRBJ2-7; 9 bases line up with TRBD2. The CDR3 runs to 15 residues. Germline V CDR1 and CDR2: SEHNR, FQNEAQ (reference sequence). V lost 2 bases and J lost 6; bases outside the gene matches: 8. The CDR3 here is CASSLFSGRRVEQYF. The CDR3 nucleotides are TGTGCCAGCAGCTTATTTAGCGGGAGACGTGTCGAGCAGTACTTC. Full variable domain (rest looked up from reference TRBV7-9 and TRBJ2-7): DTGVSQNPRHKITKRGQNVTFRCDPISEHNRLYWYRQTLGQGPEFLTYFQNEAQLEKSRLLSDRFSAERPKGSFSTLEIQRTEQGDSAMYLCASSLFSGRRVEQYFGPGTRLTVT.